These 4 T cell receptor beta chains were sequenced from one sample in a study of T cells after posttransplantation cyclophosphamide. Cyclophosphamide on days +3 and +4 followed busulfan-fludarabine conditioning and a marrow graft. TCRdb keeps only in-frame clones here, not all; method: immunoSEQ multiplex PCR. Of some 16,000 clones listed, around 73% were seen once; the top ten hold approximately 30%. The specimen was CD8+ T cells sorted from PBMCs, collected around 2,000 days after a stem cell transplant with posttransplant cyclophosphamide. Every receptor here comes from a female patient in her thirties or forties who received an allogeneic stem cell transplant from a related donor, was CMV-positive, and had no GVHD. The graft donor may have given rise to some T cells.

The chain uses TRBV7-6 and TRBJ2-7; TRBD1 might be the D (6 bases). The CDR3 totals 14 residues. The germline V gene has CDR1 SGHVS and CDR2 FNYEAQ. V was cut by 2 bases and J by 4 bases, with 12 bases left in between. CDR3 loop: CASSLSGTRYEQYF. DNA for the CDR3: TGTGCCAGCAGCTTATCCGGGACACGGTACGAGCAGTACTTC. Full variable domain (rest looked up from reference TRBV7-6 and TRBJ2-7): GAGVSQSPRYKVTKRGQDVALRCDPISGHVSLYWYRQALGQGPEFLTYFNYEAQQDKSGLPNDRFSAERPEGSISTLTIQRTEQRDSAMYRCASSLSGTRYEQYFGPGTRLTVT.

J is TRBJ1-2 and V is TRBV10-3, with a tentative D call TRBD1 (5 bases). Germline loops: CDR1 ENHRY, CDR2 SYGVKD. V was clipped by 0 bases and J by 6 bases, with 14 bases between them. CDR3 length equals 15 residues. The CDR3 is CAISESRQRGDGYTF. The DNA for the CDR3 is TGTGCCATCAGTGAGTCTAGACAGCGGGGGGATGGCTACACCTTC.

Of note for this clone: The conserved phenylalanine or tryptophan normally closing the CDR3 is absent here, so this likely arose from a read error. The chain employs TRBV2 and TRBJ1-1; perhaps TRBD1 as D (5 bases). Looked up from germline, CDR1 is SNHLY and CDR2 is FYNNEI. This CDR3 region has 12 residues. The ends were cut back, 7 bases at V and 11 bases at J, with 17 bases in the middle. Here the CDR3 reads CASIRQRGRAFL. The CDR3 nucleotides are TGTGCCAGCATCCGACAGAGAGGCCGCGCTTTCCTT.

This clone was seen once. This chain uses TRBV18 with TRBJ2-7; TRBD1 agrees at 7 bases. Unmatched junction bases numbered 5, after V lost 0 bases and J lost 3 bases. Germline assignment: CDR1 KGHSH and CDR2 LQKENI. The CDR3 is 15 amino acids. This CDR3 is CASSPPRQGYYEQYF. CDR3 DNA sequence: TGTGCCAGCTCACCACCGCGACAGGGTTACTACGAGCAGTACTTC.